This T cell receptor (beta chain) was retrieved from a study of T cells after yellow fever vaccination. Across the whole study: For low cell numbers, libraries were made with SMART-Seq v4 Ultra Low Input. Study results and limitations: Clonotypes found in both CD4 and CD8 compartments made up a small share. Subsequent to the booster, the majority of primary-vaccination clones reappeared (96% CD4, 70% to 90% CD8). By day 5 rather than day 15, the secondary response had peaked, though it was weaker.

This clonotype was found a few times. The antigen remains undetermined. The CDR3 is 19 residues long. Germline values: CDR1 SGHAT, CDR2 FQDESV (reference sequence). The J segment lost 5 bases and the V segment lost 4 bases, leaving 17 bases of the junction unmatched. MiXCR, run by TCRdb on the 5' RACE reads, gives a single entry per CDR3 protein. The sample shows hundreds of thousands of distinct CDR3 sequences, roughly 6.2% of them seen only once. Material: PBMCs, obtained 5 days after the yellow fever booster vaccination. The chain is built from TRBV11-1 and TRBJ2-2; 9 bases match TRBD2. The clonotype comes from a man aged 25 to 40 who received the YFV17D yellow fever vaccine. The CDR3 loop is CASSSRGRGGLARTGELFF. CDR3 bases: TGTGCCAGCAGCTCCCGCGGGAGGGGAGGACTAGCTCGTACCGGGGAGCTGTTTTTT.